Listed here are 2 T cell receptor beta chains from one sample, sequenced in a study of blood T cell repertoires in COVID-19. The assay was immunoSEQ multiplex PCR, and TCRdb's table has in-frame clones only and misses some. The repertoire holds hundreds of thousands of clones, with approximately 90% as singletons. The sample taken for sequencing was PBMCs or T cells enriched from blood (not recorded which). These receptors were obtained from a man over 45 who had been exposed to COVID-19.

The chain links TRBV4-2 to TRBJ2-1; 9 bases line up with TRBD2. V was clipped by 8 bases and J by 12 bases; unmatched bases: 14. The germline V gene encodes CDR1 LGHNA and CDR2 YNFKEQ. The CDR3 extends over 14 amino acids. CDR3 DNA: TGTGCCAGCGGTGGGCTAGCGGGATCTAATTTGCAGTTCTTC. This gives the protein CASGGLAGSNLQFF.

This clone was counted once. This chain joins TRBV7-9 and TRBJ2-1; perhaps TRBD1 as D (5 bases). Looked up from germline, CDR1 is SEHNR and CDR2 is FQNEAQ (reference sequence). This CDR3 has 13 residues. The V gene lost 5 bases and the J gene lost 8 bases, with 13 bases spanning the gap. CDR3 nucleotides: TGTGCCAGCAGCCTTGATTGGGGCGATGAGCAGTTCTTC. This sequence encodes CASSLDWGDEQFF.